This TCR beta chain was sequenced in a study of blood T cell repertoires in COVID-19. Turning to the study itself: The origin of the acute and convalescent COVID-19 samples was the United States, Italy and Spain. The analysed material was cDNA or gDNA that came from T cells, B-cell-depleted T cells, or PBMCs.

The sample holds one count of this clone. In the original analysis: Reference gene primer amplification yielded estimated nucleated cell counts. TCRdb's table, derived via immunoSEQ multiplex PCR, lists solely in-frame clones and lacks some. From that table come the V and J calls and clone size; the DNA was used to work out D and trimming. Of around 180,000 clones detected, roughly 85% appear once; the ten largest clones hold more than 9%. This CDR3 is 15 amino acids long. Trimming took 7 bases from V and 0 from J; bases not matched to a gene: 7. Looked up from germline, CDR1 is MNHEY and CDR2 is SMNVEV (reference sequence).

This chain links TRBV27 with TRBJ1-1; 8 bases match TRBD1. This receptor was taken from a woman older than 75 with active or convalescent COVID-19. Sample: peripheral blood. CDR3 sequence reads: CASMGDRSMNTEAFF. As DNA, the CDR3 is TGTGCCAGCATGGGGGACAGGAGCATGAACACTGAAGCTTTCTTT.